These 20 T cell receptor beta chains originate from one sample sequenced in a study of control samples from healthy donors and cancer patients. Profiled with immunoSEQ multiplex PCR; TCRdb holds only in-frame clones, not every one. The table records approximately 85,000 clones, around nine tenths of them present only once. The sample consisted of blood. The receptors were gathered from a woman aged 55-69 years in good health.

This sequence joins TRBV7-9 and TRBJ1-1; D is uncertain. Trimming stripped 3 bases from V and 1 base from J, with 12 bases between. The CDR3 sequence is 15 residues long. The germline CDR1 and CDR2 sequences are SEHNR and FQNEAQ (reference sequence). Written as DNA, the CDR3 is TGTGCCAGCAGCTTCTACGGGGATCCGAACACTGAAGCTTTCTTT. This codes for CASSFYGDPNTEAFF.

This clone was counted once. This chain connects TRBV2 to TRBJ1-6; the match to TRBD1 covers 10 bases. The V gene's germline CDR1 is SNHLY and CDR2 FYNNEI. After removal of 4 bases from V and 7 bases from J, the junction contained 7 bases not matched to a gene. This CDR3 spans 16 amino acids. The CDR3, as DNA: TGTGCCAGCAGTGCGACAGGGGGCGCAGGGAATTCACCCCTCCACTTT. Translation gives CASSATGGAGNSPLHF. Full variable domain (outside the CDR3, taken from reference TRBV2 and TRBJ1-6): EPEVTQTPSHQVTQMGQEVILRCVPISNHLYFYWYRQILGQKVEFLVSFYNNEISEKSEIFDDQFSVERPDGSNFTLKIRSTKLEDSAMYFCASSATGGAGNSPLHFGNGTRLTVT.

This rearrangement joins TRBV27 to TRBJ1-2, with D uncertain. Germline values: CDR1 MNHEY, CDR2 SMNVEV (reference sequence). Trimming shortened V by 5 bases and J by 3 bases, and 10 bases separated the two germline ends. This CDR3 has 13 residues. The CDR3 DNA reads TGTGCCAGCAGTCCCCGACAACACTATGGCTACACCTTC. As protein: CASSPRQHYGYTF.

Remarks on this clone: At the DNA level, this CDR3 is encoded by other sequences in the same sample as well. CDR3 sequence: CASSPTGGNQPQHF. In DNA, the CDR3 is TGTGCCAGCTCACCCACAGGGGGGAATCAGCCCCAGCATTTT. The J gene is TRBJ1-5, the V gene TRBV18, with TRBD1 matching 8 bases. The CDR3 covers 14 residues. With 3 bases clipped from V and 4 bases from J, the junction kept 2 bases outside the gene matches. In germline, CDR1 is KGHSH, CDR2 LQKENI.

This sequence joins TRBV11-1 and TRBJ1-1; unclear D gene. The ends were cut back, 5 bases at V and 11 bases at J, with 21 bases in the middle. Germline lookup yields CDR1 SGHAT and CDR2 FQDESV (reference sequence). This CDR3 has 14 amino acids. The CDR3: CASSPQEFGVWAFF. The CDR3 DNA follows: TGTGCCAGCAGCCCCCAGGAGTTCGGTGTTTGGGCTTTCTTT.

This chain links TRBV28 with TRBJ1-5, with D perhaps TRBD1 (6 bases). V lost 6 bases, J lost 5 bases, and 20 bases lay in between. The germline CDR1 and CDR2 sequences are MDHEN and SYDVKM. The CDR3 length is 16 residues. CDR3 sequence (DNA): TGTGCCAGCAGATCACCCGGGGGCCCGAGGGATCAGCCCCAGCATTTT. Protein product: CASRSPGGPRDQPQHF.

V gene TRBV19 combines with J gene TRBJ1-2; D remains ambiguous. The germline V and J ends were trimmed by 6 bases and 0 bases, with 11 bases remaining between them. CDR1 and CDR2 (germline): LNHDA, SQIVND (reference sequence). This CDR3 comprises 14 residues. As DNA, the CDR3 is TGTGCCAGTAGCGTGACCGTTGCTAACTATGGCTACACCTTC. Encoded protein: CASSVTVANYGYTF.

The chain is built from TRBV6-5 and TRBJ2-3; D ambiguous. V was clipped by 6 bases and J by 5 bases, with 15 bases between them. The CDR3 covers 14 residues. The V gene's germline CDR1 is MNHEY and CDR2 SVGAGI. The CDR3 region has the DNA TGTGCCAGCAGACGCCGGCCCCCAGGAGATACGCAGTATTTT. Protein product: CASRRRPPGDTQYF.

V usage is TRBV20-1 and J usage is TRBJ1-2; D might be TRBD1 (5 bases). Germline-derived CDR1 and CDR2 are DFQATT and SNEGSKA (reference sequence). This CDR3 is built from 12 residues. V was pared by 3 bases and J by 6 bases, with 11 bases between. The CDR3 region has the DNA TGCAGTGCTAGTGAGGCAGGGAATGGCTACACCTTC. Translating it yields CSASEAGNGYTF.

This rearrangement joins TRBV18 to TRBJ1-1; a weak D match, TRBD1 (5 bases). Trimming removed 5 bases at V and 4 bases at J, with 8 bases between. Germline CDR1 is KGHSH and CDR2 is LQKENI. The CDR3 sequence is 12 residues long. CDR3 amino acids: CASSGRATEAFF. The DNA of the CDR3 is TGTGCCAGCTCAGGCAGGGCCACTGAAGCTTTCTTT.

This clone was counted once. The CDR3 sequence: CASSYAEKETQYF. The DNA for the CDR3 is TGTGCCAGCAGTTACGCGGAGAAGGAGACCCAGTACTTC. The J gene is TRBJ2-5, the V gene TRBV6-2 or TRBV6-3; D is ambiguous. Per germline, CDR1 MNHEY and CDR2 SVGEGT. The CDR3 sequence is 13 residues long. V lost 2 bases and J 5 bases, leaving 9 bases between the germline ends.

The chain uses TRBV7-9 and TRBJ2-1; 7 bases agree with TRBD1. Germline values: CDR1 SEHNR, CDR2 FQNEAQ (reference sequence). The CDR3 is 16 amino acids. V dropped 0 bases and J dropped 8; count of bases not matched to a gene: 10. The CDR3 protein is CASSLAMGTDSDEQFF. CDR3 in DNA: TGTGCCAGCAGCTTAGCGATGGGGACAGACTCCGATGAGCAGTTCTTC. The full variable domain, completed using reference TRBV7-9 and TRBJ2-1, is DTGVSQNPRHKITKRGQNVTFRCDPISEHNRLYWYRQTLGQGPEFLTYFQNEAQLEKSRLLSDRFSAERPKGSFSTLEIQRTEQGDSAMYLCASSLAMGTDSDEQFFGPGTRLTVL.

This clone was seen just once. The chain recombines TRBV12-3 or TRBV12-4 with TRBJ1-2, with no clear D. CDR3 length: 11 residues. Trimming removed 6 bases at V and 8 bases at J, with 10 bases between. The CDR3 coding sequence is TGTGCCAGCAGCCCCGGTGGCGGCTACACCTTC. This sequence encodes CASSPGGGYTF.

This clone was found once. The chain recombines TRBV7-3 with TRBJ1-2, with D hard to call. Trimming stripped 2 bases from V and 5 bases from J, with 9 bases between. This CDR3 spans 13 amino acids. CDR1 and CDR2 (germline): SGHTA, FQGTGA. The CDR3: CASSLGGLYGYTF. CDR3 nucleotide sequence: TGTGCCAGCAGCTTAGGCGGCCTTTATGGCTACACCTTC.

This clone was counted once. This sequence joins TRBV5-5 and TRBJ2-5, with D possibly being TRBD2 (6 bases). From germline, CDR1 is SGHKS and CDR2 YYEKEE (reference sequence). The CDR3 totals 15 residues. V dropped 0 bases and J dropped 2 bases, with 11 bases sitting between them. CDR3 sequence (DNA): TGTGCCAGCAGCTTGGGGTTGGGGGGTCAAGAGACCCAGTACTTC. Translation gives CASSLGLGGQETQYF.

V and J are TRBV1 and TRBJ2-2; the table's D call TRBD2 went unverified against the DNA. TRBV1 is an annotated pseudogene. CDR3 length: 19 residues. In DNA, the CDR3 is TGCACCAGCAGCCAAGGGCTAGCGGGGGGCCTTCTGAACACCGGGGAGCTGTTTTTT. Amino acids: CTSSQGLAGGLLNTGELFF.

This sequence joins TRBV2 and TRBJ1-5; weak D call: TRBD1 (6 bases). V gave up 6 bases and J gave up 6 bases, with 12 bases separating them. This CDR3 has 13 residues. Germline V lookup: CDR1 SNHLY, CDR2 FYNNEI. The CDR3 sequence: CASSPTGPQPQHF. The CDR3 DNA sequence: TGTGCCAGCAGCCCCACAGGGCCTCAGCCCCAGCATTTT. Based on the CDR3 plus reference TRBV2 and TRBJ1-5, the full variable domain is EPEVTQTPSHQVTQMGQEVILRCVPISNHLYFYWYRQILGQKVEFLVSFYNNEISEKSEIFDDQFSVERPDGSNFTLKIRSTKLEDSAMYFCASSPTGPQPQHFGDGTRLSIL.

This chain links TRBV12-3 or TRBV12-4 with TRBJ1-1; tentatively, D is TRBD1 (5 bases). The CDR3 has 13 amino acids. The V and J ends lost 2 bases and 6 bases respectively, with 10 bases between them. The CDR3 sequence is CASSLRGKAEAFF. CDR3 bases: TGTGCCAGCAGTTTAAGGGGCAAGGCTGAAGCTTTCTTT.

Turning to this clone: Other DNA sequences in the sample encode the same CDR3. The chain has TRBV6-1 and TRBJ1-2; possibly TRBD1 for D (6 bases). V was cut by 2 bases and J by 4 bases, with 8 bases left in between. This CDR3 has 13 amino acids. Per the germline V gene, CDR1 is MNHNS and CDR2 is SASEGT. This CDR3 is CASSELGGYGYTF. The CDR3 region has the DNA TGTGCCAGCAGTGAATTAGGGGGCTATGGCTACACCTTC.

This rearrangement joins TRBV24-1 to TRBJ2-1; D is unresolved. The CDR3 has 16 residues. Trimming removed 2 bases from V and 0 bases from J, with 10 bases in between. In germline, CDR1 is KGHDR, CDR2 SFDVKD. CDR3 nucleotide sequence: TGTGCCACCAGTGATTCGGGTCGAAGCTCCTACAATGAGCAGTTCTTC. It codes for CATSDSGRSSYNEQFF.